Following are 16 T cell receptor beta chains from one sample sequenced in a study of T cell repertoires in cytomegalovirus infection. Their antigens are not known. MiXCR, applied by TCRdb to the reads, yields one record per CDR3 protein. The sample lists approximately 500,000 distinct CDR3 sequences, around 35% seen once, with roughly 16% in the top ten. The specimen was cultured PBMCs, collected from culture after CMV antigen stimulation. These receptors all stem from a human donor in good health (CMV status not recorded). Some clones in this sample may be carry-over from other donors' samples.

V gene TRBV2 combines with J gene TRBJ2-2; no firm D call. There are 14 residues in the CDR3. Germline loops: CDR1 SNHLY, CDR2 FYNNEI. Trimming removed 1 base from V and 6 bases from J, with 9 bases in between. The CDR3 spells CASSEGRLAGELFF. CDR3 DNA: TGTGCCAGCAGTGAAGGCAGGCTGGCCGGGGAGCTGTTTTTT. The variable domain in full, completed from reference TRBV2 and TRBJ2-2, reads EPEVTQTPSHQVTQMGQEVILRCVPISNHLYFYWYRQILGQKVEFLVSFYNNEISEKSEIFDDQFSVERPDGSNFTLKIRSTKLEDSAMYFCASSEGRLAGELFFGEGSRLTVL.

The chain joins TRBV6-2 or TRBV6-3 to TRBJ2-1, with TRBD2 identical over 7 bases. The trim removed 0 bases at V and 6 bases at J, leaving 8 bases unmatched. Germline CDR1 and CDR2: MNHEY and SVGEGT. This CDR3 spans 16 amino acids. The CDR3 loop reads CASSYSVREALNEQFF. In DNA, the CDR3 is TGTGCCAGCAGTTACTCGGTCCGGGAGGCACTCAATGAGCAGTTCTTC.

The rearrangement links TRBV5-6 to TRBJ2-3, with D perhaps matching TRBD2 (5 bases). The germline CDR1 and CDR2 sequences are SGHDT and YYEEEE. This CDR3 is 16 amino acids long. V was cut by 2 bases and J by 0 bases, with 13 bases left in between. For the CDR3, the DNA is TGTGCCAGCAGCTTTTGGGCGGGCTGGAGCACAGATACGCAGTATTTT. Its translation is CASSFWAGWSTDTQYF.

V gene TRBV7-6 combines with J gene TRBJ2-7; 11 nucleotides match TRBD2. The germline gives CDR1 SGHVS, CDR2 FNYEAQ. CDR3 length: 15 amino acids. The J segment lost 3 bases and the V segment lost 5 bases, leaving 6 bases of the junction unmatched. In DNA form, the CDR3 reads TGTGCCAGCAGCCCACTAGCGGGAGATTTCTACGAGCAGTACGTC. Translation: CASSPLAGDFYEQYV.

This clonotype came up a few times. CDR3 in amino acids: CASSFPRGREQFF. The CDR3 DNA follows: TGTGCCAGCAGCTTCCCCAGGGGCCGTGAGCAGTTCTTC. The chain couples TRBV7-3 to TRBJ2-1, with a weak D call TRBD1 (6 bases). The CDR3 runs 13 residues. The V end was cut by 3 bases, the J end by 9 bases, with 12 bases between. Germline CDR1 SGHTA, CDR2 FQGTGA.

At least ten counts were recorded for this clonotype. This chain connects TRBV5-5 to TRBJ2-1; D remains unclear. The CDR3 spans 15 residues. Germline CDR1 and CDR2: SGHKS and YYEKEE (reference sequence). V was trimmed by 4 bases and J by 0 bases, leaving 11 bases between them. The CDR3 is CASSLRTASYNEQFF. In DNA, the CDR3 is TGTGCCAGCAGCCTGCGGACCGCCTCCTACAATGAGCAGTTCTTC.

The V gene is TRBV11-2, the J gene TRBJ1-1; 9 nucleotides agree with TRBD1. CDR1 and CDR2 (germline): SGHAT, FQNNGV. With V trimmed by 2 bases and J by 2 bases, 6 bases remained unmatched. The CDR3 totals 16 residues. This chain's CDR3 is CASSLLQGALNTEAFF. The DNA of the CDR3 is TGTGCCAGCAGCTTACTACAGGGGGCGCTCAACACTGAAGCTTTCTTT.

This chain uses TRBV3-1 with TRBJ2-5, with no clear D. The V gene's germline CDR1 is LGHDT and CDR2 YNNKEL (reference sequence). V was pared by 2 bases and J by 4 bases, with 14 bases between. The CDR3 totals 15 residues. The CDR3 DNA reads TGTGCCAGCAGCCAAATGCTTGCGTCGGGAGAGACCCAGTACTTC. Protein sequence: CASSQMLASGETQYF.

Written as DNA, the CDR3 is TGTGCCAGCAGCCCGGACGGAGGTTCACCCCTCCACTTT. Translating gives CASSPDGGSPLHF. This rearrangement joins TRBV7-6 to TRBJ1-6; no reliable D call. V lost 5 bases to trimming and J lost 9 bases, with 11 bases between them. Germline V gene sequence: CDR1 SGHVS, CDR2 FNYEAQ. This CDR3 is 13 amino acids long.

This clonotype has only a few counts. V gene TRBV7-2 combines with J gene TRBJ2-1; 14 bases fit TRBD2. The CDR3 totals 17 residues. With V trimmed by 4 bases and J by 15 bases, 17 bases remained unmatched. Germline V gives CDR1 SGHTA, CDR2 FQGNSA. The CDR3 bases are TGTGCCAGCAGCTCACGAGGACTAGCGGGAGGCTTACGATCAGGGTTCTTC. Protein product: CASSSRGLAGGLRSGFF.

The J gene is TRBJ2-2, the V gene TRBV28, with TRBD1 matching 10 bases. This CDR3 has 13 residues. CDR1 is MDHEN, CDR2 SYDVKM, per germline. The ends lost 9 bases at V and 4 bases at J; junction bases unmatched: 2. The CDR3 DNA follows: TGTGCCAGTGGACAGGGGGGCACCGGGGAGCTGTTTTTT. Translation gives CASGQGGTGELFF.

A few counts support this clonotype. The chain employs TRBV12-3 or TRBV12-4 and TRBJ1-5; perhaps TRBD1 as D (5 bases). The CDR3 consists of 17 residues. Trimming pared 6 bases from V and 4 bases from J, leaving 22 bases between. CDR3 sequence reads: CASSSRETGQPNQPQHF. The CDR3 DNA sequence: TGTGCCAGCAGCTCAAGAGAAACAGGCCAGCCAAATCAGCCCCAGCATTTT.

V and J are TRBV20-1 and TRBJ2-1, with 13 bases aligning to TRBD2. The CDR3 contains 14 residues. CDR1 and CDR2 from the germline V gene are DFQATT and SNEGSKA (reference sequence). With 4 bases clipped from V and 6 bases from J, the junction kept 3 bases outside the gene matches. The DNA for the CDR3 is TGCAGTGCTACCGGGACTAGCGGGATCAATGAGCAGTTCTTC. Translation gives CSATGTSGINEQFF.

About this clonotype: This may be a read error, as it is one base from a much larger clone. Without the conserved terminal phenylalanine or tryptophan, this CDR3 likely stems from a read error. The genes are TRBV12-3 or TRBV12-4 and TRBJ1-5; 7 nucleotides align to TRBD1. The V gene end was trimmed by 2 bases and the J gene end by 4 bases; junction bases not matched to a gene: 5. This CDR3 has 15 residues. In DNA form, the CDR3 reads TGTGCCAGCAGTTTATCCGGGACAGCTAATCAGCCCCAGCATTTG. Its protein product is CASSLSGTANQPQHL.

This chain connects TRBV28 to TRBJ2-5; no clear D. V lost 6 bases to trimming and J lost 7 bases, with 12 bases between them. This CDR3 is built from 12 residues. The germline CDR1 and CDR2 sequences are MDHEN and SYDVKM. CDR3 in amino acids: CASSTLVRTQYF. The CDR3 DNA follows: TGTGCCAGCAGCACCCTCGTGCGGACCCAGTACTTC. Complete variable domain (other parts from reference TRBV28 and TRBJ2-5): DVKVTQSSRYLVKRTGEKVFLECVQDMDHENMFWYRQDPGLGLRLIYFSYDVKMKEKGDIPEGYSVSREKKERFSLILESASTNQTSMYLCASSTLVRTQYFGPGTRLLVL.

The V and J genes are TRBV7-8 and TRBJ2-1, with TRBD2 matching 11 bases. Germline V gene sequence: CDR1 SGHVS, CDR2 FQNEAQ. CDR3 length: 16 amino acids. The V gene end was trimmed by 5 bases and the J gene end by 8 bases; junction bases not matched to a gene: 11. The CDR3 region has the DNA TGTGCCAGCAGCCCATTGGCGGGACTAGCGGTATATGAGCAGTTCTTC. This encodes CASSPLAGLAVYEQFF.